A selection of T cell receptor beta chains follows, all from one sample in a study of T cells in Graves' hyperthyroidism and ophthalmopathy. MiXCR was run by TCRdb on the multiplex PCR reads, yielding one entry per CDR3 protein. The sample lists 550,000 to 700,000 distinct CDR3 sequences, under 60% occurring once. Sequencing was performed on peripheral blood or thyroid tissue (not recorded which). Receptor source: an adult woman with Graves' disease, either hyperthyroidism or ophthalmopathy (not recorded which). CDR3s include the opening cysteine and the closing phenylalanine or tryptophan. D genes are given only for firm matches. Size values are once, few and many counts, or a class for expanded clones, and some rows have none.

CDR3nt | CDR3aa | j_gene | len | d_gene | v_gene | abundance
TGTGCCATCAGGGTTGGGGCAGGGGAAGATGGCTACACCTTC | CAIRVGAGEDGYTF | TRBJ1-2 | 14 | NA | TRBV10-3 | few
TGTGCCACCAGCAGAGATAACTTAGAGACCCAGCATTTT | CATSRDNLETQHF | TRBJ1-5 | 13 | NA | TRBV15 | NA
TGCAGTGCTCCCCTCGGCGGGAAGGCCGCCTACGAGCAGTACTTC | CSAPLGGKAAYEQYF | TRBJ2-7 | 15 | NA | TRBV20-1 | once
TGTGCCAGCAGGGGAAGACAGGGAGAGAATTCACCCCTCCACTTT | CASRGRQGENSPLHF | TRBJ1-6 | 15 | TRBD1 | TRBV2 | NA
TGTGCCACCAGCAGAGAGTCATTTGGGGGAGGGACTGAAGCTTTCTTT | CATSRESFGGGTEAFF | TRBJ1-1 | 16 | NA | TRBV15 | NA
TGTGCCAGCAGCTTAAACGTACCGAACACCGGGGAGCTGTTTTTT | CASSLNVPNTGELFF | TRBJ2-2 | 15 | NA | TRBV7-3 | many
TGCGCCAGCAGCACTGCAGGGGGCACTGAAGCTTTCTTT | CASSTAGGTEAFF | TRBJ1-1 | 13 | TRBD1 | TRBV5-1 | NA
TGTGCCAGCAGCTTAAGAGTAGCTCCCCCGGGGGACTATGGCTACACCTTC | CASSLRVAPPGDYGYTF | TRBJ1-2 | 17 | NA | TRBV7-3 | many
TGTGCGGGGGACAGGGGTACCTACGAGCAGTACTTC | CAGDRGTYEQYF | TRBJ2-7 | 12 | TRBD1 | TRBV30 | many
TGTGCCATCAGCCGGACTAGCGGGAGGGATGTAACCTACGAGCAGTACTTC | CAISRTSGRDVTYEQYF | TRBJ2-7 | 17 | TRBD2 | TRBV10-3 | few
TGCGCCAGCAGCTTGAGGACAGGGGGTGGGACTGAAGCTTTCTTT | CASSLRTGGGTEAFF | TRBJ1-1 | 15 | TRBD1 | TRBV5-1 | NA
TGCAGCGTTGAAGGGGGTCCGAGCTCCTACAATGAGCAGTACTTC | CSVEGGPSSYNEQYF | TRBJ2-7 | 15 | NA | TRBV29-1 | NA
TGTGCCAGCAGTGAGAGGCCTGGGGGTTTCTTT | CASSERPGGFF | TRBJ1-1 | 11 | NA | TRBV2 | many
TGTGCCATCGTGGCCCAACCAGGCTACGAGCAGTACTTC | CAIVAQPGYEQYF | TRBJ2-7 | 13 | NA | TRBV10-3 | NA
TGCAGTGCTATGGGGCTAGCGGGGAAAGAGACCCAGCATTTT | CSAMGLAGKETQHF | TRBJ1-5 | 14 | NA | TRBV20-1 | NA
TGCAGTTCCGACCAGGGGGATGACTACACCTTC | CSSDQGDDYTF | TRBJ1-2 | 11 | TRBD1 | TRBV20-1 | few
TGCGCCAGCAGCCAAGATCATTGGAGGATCCCCCCCTACGAGCAGTACTTC | CASSQDHWRIPPYEQYF | TRBJ2-7 | 17 | NA | TRBV4-1 | many
TGCGCCAGCAGCCAGCTTTCTAGCAATCAGCCCCAGCATTTT | CASSQLSSNQPQHF | TRBJ1-5 | 14 | NA | TRBV4-1 | many
TGTGCCATCACACCGGCGGAACATCAGCCCCAGCATTTT | CAITPAEHQPQHF | TRBJ1-5 | 13 | NA | TRBV10-3 | NA
TGCAGCGTTGAAGTAGCGGGGAAGAACACCGGGGAGCTGTTTTTT | CSVEVAGKNTGELFF | TRBJ2-2 | 15 | TRBD2 | TRBV29-1 | NA